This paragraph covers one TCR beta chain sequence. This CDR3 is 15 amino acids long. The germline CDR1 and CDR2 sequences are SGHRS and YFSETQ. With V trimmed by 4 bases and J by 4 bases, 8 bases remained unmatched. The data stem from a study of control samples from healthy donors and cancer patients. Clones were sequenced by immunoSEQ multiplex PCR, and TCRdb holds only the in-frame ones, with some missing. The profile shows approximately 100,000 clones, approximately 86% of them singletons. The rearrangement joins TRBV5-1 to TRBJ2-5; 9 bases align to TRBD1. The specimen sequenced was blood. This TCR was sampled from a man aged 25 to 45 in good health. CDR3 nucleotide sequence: TGCGCCAGCAGCCCAGGGACAGGGTTTTTAGAGACCCAGTACTTC. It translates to CASSPGTGFLETQYF.